This section outlines one T cell receptor beta chain sequence together with its context. The sample belongs to a study of blood T cell repertoires in COVID-19. Study context: COVID-19 samples, acute and convalescent, were from the United States, Italy and Spain. PBMCs, B-cell-depleted T cells, or T cells provided the cDNA or gDNA that made up the material.

In Seattle, patients joined the study during active infection and were tracked longitudinally. Assay: immunoSEQ multiplex PCR; the TCRdb copy retains only in-frame clones and omits some. This sample yields a few hundred thousand clones, of which 82% are seen a single time; 7% to 10% belongs to the top ten. The sequenced sample was peripheral blood. The clonotype was recovered from a woman of 80 years or more with COVID-19, enrolled during active disease.

This CDR3 reads CASSFGADYGYTF. CDR3 nucleotide sequence: TGTGCCAGCAGCTTTGGGGCAGACTATGGCTACACCTTC. The J gene is TRBJ1-2, the V gene TRBV5-4; D is perhaps TRBD1 (5 bases). The ends were cut back, 2 bases at V and 3 bases at J, with 8 bases in the middle. The CDR3 consists of 13 residues. Germline values: CDR1 SGHNT, CDR2 YYREEE (reference sequence).